This T cell receptor (beta chain) was recorded in a study of cytomegalovirus exposure and HLA in healthy donors. About the study: About 80 million unique TCRs from HLA-typed donors made up an early data release.

Germline V gene lookup returns CDR1 MGHRA and CDR2 YSYEKL. The CDR3 covers 17 residues. The ends lost 3 bases at V and 3 bases at J; junction bases unmatched: 12. This PCR relied on a set of 60 Vbeta primers and 13 Jbeta primers. The method was immunoSEQ multiplex PCR; TCRdb's version includes in-frame clones alone and lacks a portion of them. The sample lists about 140,000 clones; about four fifths were seen once. The specimen sequenced was PBMCs. The V call is TRBV4-1, the J call TRBJ2-3; the match to TRBD1 covers 7 bases. The source of this sequence is a man between 40 and 49 years old in good health and CMV-seropositive. The CDR3 DNA follows: TGCGCCAGCAGCCACAGACCCGGGACAGTGGGGACAGATACGCAGTATTTT. Its translation is CASSHRPGTVGTDTQYF.